This section outlines one T cell receptor beta chain sequence together with its context. In the authors' workflow: Quantification of nucleated cells was approximated via reference gene primer amplification. Here immunoSEQ multiplex PCR was the method, and the copy in TCRdb shows in-frame clones only, minus some. The D gene and trimming were derived from the DNA, and the V and J assignments and clone size from that table. Among 270,000 or so clones listed, 86% were seen once. This specimen comes from a study of blood T cell repertoires in COVID-19. Overall study context: COVID-19 samples collected from the United States, Italy and Spain covered acute and convalescent phases. The analysed material was cDNA or gDNA that came from T cells, B-cell-depleted T cells, or PBMCs.

V was shortened by 3 bases and J by 6 bases, with 24 bases between the two germline ends. CDR1 SGHTS and CDR2 YDEGEE come from the germline V gene. This CDR3 region has 17 residues. The sample was peripheral blood. The rearrangement uses TRBV5-8 and TRBJ1-1, with D possibly being TRBD1 (5 bases). The receptor was derived from a woman in her thirties with active or convalescent COVID-19. The CDR3 spells CASSSGHGGLISAEAFF. The DNA for the CDR3 is TGTGCCAGCAGCTCCGGTCACGGGGGACTGATAAGTGCTGAAGCTTTCTTT.